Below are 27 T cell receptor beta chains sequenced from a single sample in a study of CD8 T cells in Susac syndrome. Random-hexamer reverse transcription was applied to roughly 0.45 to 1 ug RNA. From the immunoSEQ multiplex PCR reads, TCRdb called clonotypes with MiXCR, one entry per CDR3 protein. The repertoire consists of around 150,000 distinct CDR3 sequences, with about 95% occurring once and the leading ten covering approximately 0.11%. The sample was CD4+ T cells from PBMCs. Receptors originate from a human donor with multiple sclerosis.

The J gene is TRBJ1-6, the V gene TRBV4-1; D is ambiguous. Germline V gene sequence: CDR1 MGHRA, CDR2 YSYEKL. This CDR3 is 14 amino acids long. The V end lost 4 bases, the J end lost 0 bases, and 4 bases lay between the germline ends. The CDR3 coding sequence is TGCGCCAGCAGCCCCAGCTCCTATAATTCACCCCTCCACTTT. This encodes CASSPSSYNSPLHF.

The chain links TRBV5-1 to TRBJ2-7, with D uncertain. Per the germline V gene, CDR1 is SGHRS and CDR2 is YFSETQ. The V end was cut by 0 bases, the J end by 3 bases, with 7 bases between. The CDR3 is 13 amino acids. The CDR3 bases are TGCGCCAGCAGCTTGGAATCGAGCTACGAGCAGTACTTC. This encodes CASSLESSYEQYF.

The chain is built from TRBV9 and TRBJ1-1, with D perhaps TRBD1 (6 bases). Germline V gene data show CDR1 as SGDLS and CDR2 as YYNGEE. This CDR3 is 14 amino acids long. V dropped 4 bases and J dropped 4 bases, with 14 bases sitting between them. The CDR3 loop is CASSPDRSSTEAFF. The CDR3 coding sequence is TGTGCCAGCAGCCCCGACAGGTCAAGCACTGAAGCTTTCTTT.

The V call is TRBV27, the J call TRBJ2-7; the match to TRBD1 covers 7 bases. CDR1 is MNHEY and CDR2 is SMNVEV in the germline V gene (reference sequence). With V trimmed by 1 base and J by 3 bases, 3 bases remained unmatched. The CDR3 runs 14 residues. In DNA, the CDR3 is TGTGCCAGCAGTTTATTAGACAGGGTCTACGAGCAGTACTTC. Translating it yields CASSLLDRVYEQYF.

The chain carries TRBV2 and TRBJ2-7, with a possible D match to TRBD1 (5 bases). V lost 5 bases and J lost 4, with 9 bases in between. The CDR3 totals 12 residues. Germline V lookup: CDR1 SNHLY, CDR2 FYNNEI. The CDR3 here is CASSYDRYEQYF. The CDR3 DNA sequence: TGTGCCAGCAGTTACGACAGATACGAGCAGTACTTC.

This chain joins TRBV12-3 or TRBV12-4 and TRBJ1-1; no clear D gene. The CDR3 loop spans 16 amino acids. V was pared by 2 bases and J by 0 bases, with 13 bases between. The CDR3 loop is CASSLSRGQMNTEAFF. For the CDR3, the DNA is TGTGCCAGCAGTTTAAGCAGAGGTCAGATGAACACTGAAGCTTTCTTT.

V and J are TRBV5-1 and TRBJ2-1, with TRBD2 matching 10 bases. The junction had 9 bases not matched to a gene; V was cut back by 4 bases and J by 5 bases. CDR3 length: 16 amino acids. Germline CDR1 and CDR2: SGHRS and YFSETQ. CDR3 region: CASSHRTSGGHNEQFF. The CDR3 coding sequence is TGCGCCAGCAGCCACCGGACTAGCGGAGGACACAATGAGCAGTTCTTC.

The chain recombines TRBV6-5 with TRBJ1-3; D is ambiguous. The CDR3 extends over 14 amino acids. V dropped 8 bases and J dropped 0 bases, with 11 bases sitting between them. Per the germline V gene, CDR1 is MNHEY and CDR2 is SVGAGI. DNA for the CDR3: TGTGCCAGCCGACACACCGACTCTGGAAACACCATATATTTT. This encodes CASRHTDSGNTIYF.

DNA for the CDR3: TGTGCCAGCAGTTTGCAAGCTGGGGCCAACGTCCTGACTTTC. Protein product: CASSLQAGANVLTF. The rearrangement uses TRBV12-3 or TRBV12-4 and TRBJ2-6; D gene unclear. CDR3 length: 14 residues. V was pared by 3 bases and J by 2 bases, with 5 bases between.

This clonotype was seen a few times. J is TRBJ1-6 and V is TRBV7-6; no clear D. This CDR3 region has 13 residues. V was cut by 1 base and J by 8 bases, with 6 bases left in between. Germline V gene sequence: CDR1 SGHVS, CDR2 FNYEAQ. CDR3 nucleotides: TGTGCCAGCAGCTTAGATTTCGATTCACCCCTCCACTTT. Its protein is CASSLDFDSPLHF.

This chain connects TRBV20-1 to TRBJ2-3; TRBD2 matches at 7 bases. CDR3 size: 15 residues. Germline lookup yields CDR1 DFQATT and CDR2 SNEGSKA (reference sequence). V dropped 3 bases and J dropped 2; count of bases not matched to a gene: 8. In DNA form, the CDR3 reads TGCAGTGCTAGTGATGGGACTACCTACACAGATACGCAGTATTTT. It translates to CSASDGTTYTDTQYF.

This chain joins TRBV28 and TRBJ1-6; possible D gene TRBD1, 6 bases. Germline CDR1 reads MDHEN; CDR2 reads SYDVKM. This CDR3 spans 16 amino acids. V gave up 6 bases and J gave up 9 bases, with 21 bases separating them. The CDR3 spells CASRFGVRNRVSPLHF. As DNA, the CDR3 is TGTGCCAGCAGATTCGGGGTCCGTAACAGGGTTTCACCCCTCCACTTT.

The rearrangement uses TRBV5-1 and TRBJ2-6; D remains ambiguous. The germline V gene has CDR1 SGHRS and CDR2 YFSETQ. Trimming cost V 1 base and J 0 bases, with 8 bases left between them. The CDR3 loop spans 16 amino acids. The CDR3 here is CASSLSVFSGANVLTF. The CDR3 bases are TGCGCCAGCAGCTTGTCGGTGTTCTCTGGGGCCAACGTCCTGACTTTC.

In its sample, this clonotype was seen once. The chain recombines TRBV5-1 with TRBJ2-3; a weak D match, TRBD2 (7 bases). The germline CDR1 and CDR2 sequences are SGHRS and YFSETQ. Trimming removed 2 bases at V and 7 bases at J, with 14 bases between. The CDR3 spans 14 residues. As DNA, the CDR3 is TGCGCCAGCAGCTTACGCGGGGGCGGGAATACGCAGTATTTT. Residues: CASSLRGGGNTQYF.

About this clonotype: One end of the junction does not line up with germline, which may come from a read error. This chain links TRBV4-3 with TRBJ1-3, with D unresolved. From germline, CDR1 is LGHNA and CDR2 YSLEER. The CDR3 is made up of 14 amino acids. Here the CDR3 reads CASSPQRSENTIYF. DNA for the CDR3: TGCGCCAGCAGCCCTCAGAGATCTGAAAACACCATATATTTT.

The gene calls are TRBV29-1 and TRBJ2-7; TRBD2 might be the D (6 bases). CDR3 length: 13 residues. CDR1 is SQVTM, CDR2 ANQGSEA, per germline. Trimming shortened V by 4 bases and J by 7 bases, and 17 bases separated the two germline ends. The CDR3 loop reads CSVGGGVAGEQYF. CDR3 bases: TGCAGCGTTGGCGGCGGCGTCGCGGGGGAGCAGTACTTC.

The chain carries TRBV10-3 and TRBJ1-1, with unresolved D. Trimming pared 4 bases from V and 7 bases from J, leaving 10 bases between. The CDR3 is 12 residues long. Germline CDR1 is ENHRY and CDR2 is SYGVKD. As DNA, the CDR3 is TGTGCCATCAGTGTCGGCAGTAATGAAGCTTTCTTT. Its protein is CAISVGSNEAFF.

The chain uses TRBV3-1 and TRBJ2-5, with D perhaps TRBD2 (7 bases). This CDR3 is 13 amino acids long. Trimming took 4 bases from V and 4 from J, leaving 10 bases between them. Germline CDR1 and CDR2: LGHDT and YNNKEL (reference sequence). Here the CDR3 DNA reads TGTGCCAGCAGCCGGGGGGGCCGAGAGACCCAGTACTTC. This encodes CASSRGGRETQYF.

CDR3 nucleotide sequence: TGTGCCAGCACCCGGACTAGCGGGAGGACAGATACGCAGTATTTT. Translation: CASTRTSGRTDTQYF. The genes are TRBV9 and TRBJ2-3; 14 bases agree with TRBD2. Germline trimming cut 6 bases from V and 3 bases from J; bases unmatched to any gene: 3. This CDR3 has 15 amino acids. Looked up from germline, CDR1 is SGDLS and CDR2 is YYNGEE.

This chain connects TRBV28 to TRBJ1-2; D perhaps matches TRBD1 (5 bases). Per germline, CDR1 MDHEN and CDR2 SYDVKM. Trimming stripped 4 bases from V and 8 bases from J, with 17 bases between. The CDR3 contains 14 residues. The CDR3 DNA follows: TGTGCCAGCAGTTCGTTGAACGGGGCTAAAGGCTACACCTTC. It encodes CASSSLNGAKGYTF.

In nucleotides, the CDR3 is TGTGCCTGGAGTGTTCCCGCATCTTTACGCTACGAGCAGTACTTC. It is translated as CAWSVPASLRYEQYF. The rearrangement links TRBV30 to TRBJ2-7; D remains ambiguous. V lost 0 bases and J 3 bases, leaving 15 bases between the germline ends. Per germline, CDR1 GTSNPN and CDR2 SVGIG (reference sequence). The CDR3 totals 15 residues.

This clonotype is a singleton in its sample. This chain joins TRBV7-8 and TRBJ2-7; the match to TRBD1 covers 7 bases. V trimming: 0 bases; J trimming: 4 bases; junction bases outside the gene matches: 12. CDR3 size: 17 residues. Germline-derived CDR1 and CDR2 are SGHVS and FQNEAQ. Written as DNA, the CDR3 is TGTGCCAGCAGCTTAGCCTCGGGGACAGTGTATCTGTACGAGCAGTACTTC. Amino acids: CASSLASGTVYLYEQYF.

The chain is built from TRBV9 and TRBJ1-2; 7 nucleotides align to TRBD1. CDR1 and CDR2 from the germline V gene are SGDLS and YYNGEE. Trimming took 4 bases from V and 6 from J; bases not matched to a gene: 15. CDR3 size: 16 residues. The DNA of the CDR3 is TGTGCCAGCAGCATAGACAGGGAGCTTAAACTAAATGGCTACACCTTC. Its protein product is CASSIDRELKLNGYTF.

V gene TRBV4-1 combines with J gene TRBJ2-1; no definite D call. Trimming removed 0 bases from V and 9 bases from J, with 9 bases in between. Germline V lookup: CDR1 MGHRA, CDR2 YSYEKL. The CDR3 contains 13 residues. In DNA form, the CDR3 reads TGCGCCAGCAGCCAAGACAAGGCAGGTGAGCAGTTCTTC. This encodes CASSQDKAGEQFF.

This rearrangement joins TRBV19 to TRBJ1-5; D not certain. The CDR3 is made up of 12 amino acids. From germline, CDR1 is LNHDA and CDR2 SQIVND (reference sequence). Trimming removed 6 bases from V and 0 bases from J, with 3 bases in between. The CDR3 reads CASRDSNQPQHF. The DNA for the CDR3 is TGTGCCAGTAGGGATAGCAATCAGCCCCAGCATTTT.

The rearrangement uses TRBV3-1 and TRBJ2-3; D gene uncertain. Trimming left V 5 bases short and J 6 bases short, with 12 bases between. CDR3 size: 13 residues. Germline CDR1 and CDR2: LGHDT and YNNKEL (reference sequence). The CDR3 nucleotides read TGTGCCAGCAGCGAGAATGCGGCCGATACGCAGTATTTT. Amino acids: CASSENAADTQYF.

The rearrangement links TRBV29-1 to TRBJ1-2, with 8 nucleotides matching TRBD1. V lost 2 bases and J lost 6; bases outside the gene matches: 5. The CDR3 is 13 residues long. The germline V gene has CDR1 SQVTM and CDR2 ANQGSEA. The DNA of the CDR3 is TGCAGCGTTGAACTTAGGACAGGGAATGGCTACACCTTC. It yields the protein CSVELRTGNGYTF.